This T cell receptor beta chain was identified in a study of CD8+ T cells in alopecia areata. About the research overall: Each of the treated patients was given oral tofacitinib, 5 to 10 mg twice daily, for moderate-to-severe alopecia areata. Notes on the study in general: A large proportion of expanded lesional clones were detected persisting in scalp and blood during tofacitinib. Scalp clonality and expanded CD8+ clones among the top 100 were significantly decreased by tofacitinib.

The ends lost 2 bases at V and 3 bases at J; junction bases unmatched: 9. The CDR3 has 16 amino acids. Germline V CDR1 and CDR2: LGHNA, YSLEER. Following RNA extraction, reverse transcription yielded cDNA that acted as the sequencing template. The method was immunoSEQ multiplex PCR; TCRdb's version includes in-frame clones alone and lacks a portion of them. The table lists 100,000 to 130,000 clones, less than 90% of them singletons. With respect to this clone: Its target is unknown.

As for treatment: oral pan-JAK inhibitor, 5-10 mg twice daily. Both CD4+ and CD8+ T cells were separated by sorting PBMCs. This TCR derives from a human donor with alopecia areata. The chain carries TRBV4-3 and TRBJ2-5, with TRBD2 identical over 7 bases. The sequenced sample was CD8+ T cells sorted from blood, obtained at week 24, from a patient treated with tofacitinib. CDR3: CASSQTRQRGEETQYF. The CDR3 DNA is TGCGCCAGCAGCCAAACTCGTCAGCGGGGAGAAGAGACCCAGTACTTC.